This T cell receptor beta chain emerged from a study of cytomegalovirus exposure and HLA in healthy donors (dated by TCRdb to about 2017). Background on the whole study: An earlier analysis of several hundred of the donors reported more than 250 Gb of sequence data and more than 90 million unique TCR beta sequences from 150 million to 200 million T cells. An early release covering around 630 HLA-typed donors comprised 250 to 350 gigabases of sequencing data and tens of millions of unique TCR sequences. The genetic ancestry cluster associated with self-reported Caucasian donors included roughly 84% of the 398 genotyped donors. The study aimed to test whether signatures of past pathogen exposure could be identified by cataloging public T cell receptors. Using immunosequencing, the study profiled T cell repertoires from 500 to 800 subjects and related those repertoires to cytomegalovirus serostatus. Along with the roughly 670-subject first cohort, a separate validation cohort of 120 different subjects was used. High-throughput TCR immunosequencing, statistical association of individual TCRs with disease status, and machine learning were combined to predict cytomegalovirus infection status. A later analysis re-analyzed previously published TCR beta repertoires from 650 to 800 donors and added high-resolution HLA genotyping to study TCR occurrence patterns. The later analysis used no new phenotypic data to find candidate immune exposures, relying instead on TCR beta sequences and their occurrence across donors. An earlier analysis of around 540 of the donors applied high-throughput TCR beta sequencing to assess whether each TCR beta V gene segment acted as functional or pseudogenic. Donor age, sex, ethnicity and CMV serostatus were collected together with the repertoire data. In a later genetic analysis, genome-wide SNP genotypes for about three fifths of the roughly 670 donors were used, and that subset was treated as a discovery cohort. All discovery cohort repertoires had been generated on a single sequencing platform. HLA typing covered class I and class II loci at four-digit resolution. The number of donors typed differed by locus, with roughly 620-640 for A, B, C, DRB1 and DQB1, more than 500 for DQA1, about 610 for DPA1, and 472 for DPB1. Roughly 5 DR-DQ haplotypes were handled as single units for association and clustering because linkage in the cohort was strong. Across approximately 400 genotyped donors of the cohort, an average of approximately 240,000 unique TCR beta nucleotide sequences per donor were sequenced, and roughly a sixth of those sequences were non-productive.

The cohort consisted of approximately 690 healthy bone marrow donors. All cohort members were sampled while nominally healthy, although unrecorded immune exposures were likely present. The donor tested CMV seronegative, placing the donor among the roughly 400 seronegative members of the cohort. Each donor provided a peripheral blood sample, and peripheral blood mononuclear cells were used for TCR beta sequencing. The Qiagen DNeasy Blood Extraction Kit was used to extract genomic DNA from the blood cell samples. Looking up the germline V gene (reference sequence) yields CDR1 LNHNV and CDR2 YYDKDF. The trim is 0 bases for V and 3 bases for J, with a gap of 6 bases between the germline ends. The CDR3 spans 13 residues, from the cysteine through the phenylalanine. Left in the record is the CDR3 DNA by itself, 39 bases read in frame from the first base. Overall results and qualifications from the work: Immune exposure information for the cohort was limited to CMV serostatus. The study listed 150 to 200 TCR beta chains as associated with cytomegalovirus. A later analysis reported that several top co-occurrence clusters appeared linked to parvovirus B19, influenza, CMV and Epstein-Barr virus. An earlier analysis of several hundred of the donors showed that most TCR beta V segments appeared in productive rearrangements either about 90% or about 30% of the time, which broadly matched IMGT annotations. The earlier analysis of some 540 of the donors excluded seventeen rarely observed V segments, including chromosome 9 orphons, because counts were too low. Compared with equally common non-associated chains, HLA-associated TCR beta chains in a later analysis were more clonally expanded and had lower generation probabilities. While some public TCRs were present in many individuals, most TCR sequences turned up only very rarely across donors. A later analysis found that TCR association rates varied across HLA loci, with DRB1 alleles showing the most associated TCRs and HLA-C alleles the fewest. In a later genetic analysis, fewer N-insertions in productive TCRs were reported among donors in an Asian-associated ancestry cluster than the roughly 670-donor mean. Correlated functional status among segregating V segments might reflect linkage disequilibrium, but an unknown experimental factor could not be ruled out. A cluster of highly shared sequence variants was judged likely to represent a technical artifact of the sequencing pipeline. Cytomegalovirus status was reported to be diagnosed by the classifier with high specificity and sensitivity in both the original and validation cohorts. A later analysis found that most CMV-associated TCR beta chains appeared HLA-restricted, with HLA associations seemingly driven largely by CMV exposure. A further reported finding was that TCR beta sequences accurately predicted the HLA-A and HLA-B alleles for most subjects in the first cohort. The presence/absence analyses assumed that sequencing depth was roughly uniform across donors, and that assumption may not be true. Three of the identified cytomegalovirus-associated TCR beta chains were confirmed in vitro to be specific for cytomegalovirus antigens. Some IMGT-functional V segments, including TRBV6-2 and TRBV6-3, could not be told apart with the 87-base-pair reads, so those segments were excluded. The authors suggested that the approach could potentially be generalized to other disease states and immunological phenotypes. At a false discovery rate of 0.05, a later analysis linked under 20,000 TCR beta sequences to specific HLA alleles. HLA typing was unavailable for some donors at each locus, so association tests used only the typed subset. Strong co-occurrence of HLA alleles, especially DR and DQ, made assigning TCR associations to individual alleles difficult. In a later genetic analysis, a missense DCLRE1C variant was associated with V-gene and J-gene trimming of TCR beta chains, and the association was replicated in an independent cohort. In this cohort, only TCR beta chains were sequenced, and detectable features were limited by the absence of alpha or paired-chain data.

Library preparation employed the immunoSEQ multiplex PCR assay. The multiplex PCR relied on a mix of 60 forward primers for TCR Vbeta segments and 13 reverse primers for TCR Jbeta segments. The CDR3 region of rearranged TCR beta genes was amplified from genomic DNA by a multiplex PCR assay. The amplified TCR beta libraries were sequenced on the Illumina HiSeq System as 87-base-pair reads. As for the authors' bioinformatics: In a later analysis, about 80 million unique TCR beta chains were counted across the roughly 610 repertoires, and around 11 million of these chains were shared by at least two donors. Raw reads were error-corrected and collapsed into unique sequences by a nearest-neighbor algorithm in which closely related sequences were merged to remove PCR and sequencing errors. CDR3 sequences were aligned to IMGT reference sequences to assign V, D and J gene segments. For a sequence to be retained, a match of at least six nucleotides to both a V gene segment and a J gene segment was required. A rearrangement counted as productive if the CDR3 had no stop codons and remained in frame with V and J, and every other rearrangement counted as non-productive. CDR3 was defined according to IMGT convention as the region running from the second conserved V-encoded cysteine to the conserved J-encoded phenylalanine. The earlier analysis of about 530 of the donors excluded any sequence lacking an unambiguous match to a single V gene segment. An earlier analysis of 587 of the donors classified V segments as functional when productive rearrangements were above 56.7% and as segregating when the standard deviation between donors was above 5%. To diagnose cytomegalovirus status from the catalog of TCR beta chain sequences, a statistical classification framework was built. In a later analysis, TCR nucleotide sequences were compared against IMGT/GENE-DB human TR gene sequences so that V and J genes could be assigned. The TCRdist pipeline was used in a later analysis to assign CDR3 sequences and most-parsimonious VDJ recombination scenarios. In a later analysis, each TCR beta chain was defined by its CDR3 amino acid sequence together with its V-gene family, and reads lacking a unique V-gene family were excluded. To address suspected cross-contamination and a sequencing artifact, a later analysis removed over 500 highly shared, low-generation-probability nucleotide sequences. A later analysis calculated a clonal expansion index for each public chain from normalized within-repertoire ranks of inferred template counts. A later analysis computed generation probabilities with a VDJ recombination model fitted to out-of-frame rearrangements, and checked the results against IGoR. A later analysis scored TCR-TCR, TCR-HLA and TCR-CMV co-occurrence with hypergeometric tests, applying a repertoire-size bias correction to TCR pairs. A later analysis estimated false discovery rates by permuting HLA or CMV assignments 20 times. In a later analysis, co-occurring TCRs were grouped using DBSCAN, and TCRdist sequence similarity was added for clustering within HLA-allele-positive subsets. Repertoires with fewer than 30,000 or more than 120,000 public chains were left out of co-occurrence clustering, as were four to six repertoires with anomalous nucleotide sharing. TCRdb limited this immuneACCESS table to in-frame rearrangements with V and J called. A share of clones is missing; checked studies link under half to unresolved V genes, and the rest is unexplained. That table gives V, J and clone size, and the DNA gave D and trimming. This sample has some 150,000 clones in its table, and about 71% of those were observed once. The ten largest clones represent under 3.5% of the sample.

The sample holds one count of this clone. Its antigen remains undetermined. Base qualities were left out, and no much larger clone turns up one base away. Other DNA sequences in this specimen translate into the identical CDR3. The rearranged segments are TRBV15 and TRBJ2-7; no D gene can be assigned with confidence. The sample consisted of PBMCs. This clonotype was sampled from a young woman in good health and CMV-seronegative. DNA sequence: TGTGCCACCAGCAGAGATAGGAGCTACGAGCAGTACTTC. This yields the protein CATSRDRSYEQYF.